The entry below gives a single T cell receptor beta chain sequence along with its context. Its antigen is not identified. One end of the junction varies from germline; a read error may be responsible. This entry is derived from a study of blood T cells in healthy people across ages. The CDR3 has 11 amino acids. Germline V gives CDR1 MRHNA, CDR2 SNTAGT. A sample-barcoded 5' primer and a J-beta primer mix were used in a second PCR of about 7 to 11 cycles. Each cDNA molecule was tagged by a template-switch adaptor with 12 random nucleotides. MiXCR was run by TCRdb on the 5' RACE reads, yielding one entry per CDR3 protein. The repertoire holds approximately 810,000 distinct CDR3 sequences, with around 30% as singletons. General observations from the study: Across samples, TCR beta diversity tracked strongly with naive T cell percentage. The diversity estimates, figures obtained from one million T cells, were considered underestimates. Both naive CD4+ cell counts and diversity were greater in long-lived donors than in aged donors.

This sequence joins TRBV6-4 and TRBJ1-4; perhaps TRBD1 as D (5 bases). Source material: blood. The source is a woman older than 75 in good health. CDR3: CASRGDEKRFF. The CDR3 DNA reads as TGTGCCAGCAGGGGGGATGAAAAACGGTTTTTT.